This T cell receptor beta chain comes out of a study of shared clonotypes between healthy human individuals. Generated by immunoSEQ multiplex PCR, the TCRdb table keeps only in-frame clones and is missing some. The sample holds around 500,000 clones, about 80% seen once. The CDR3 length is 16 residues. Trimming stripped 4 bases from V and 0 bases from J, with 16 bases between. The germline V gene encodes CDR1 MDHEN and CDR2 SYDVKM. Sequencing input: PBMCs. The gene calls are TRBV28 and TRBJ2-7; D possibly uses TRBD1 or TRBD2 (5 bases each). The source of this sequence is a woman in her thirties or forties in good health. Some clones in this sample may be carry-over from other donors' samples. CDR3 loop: CASSSAGTHISYEQYF. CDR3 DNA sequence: TGTGCCAGCAGTTCAGCCGGGACGCACATCTCCTACGAGCAGTACTTC.